The present T cell receptor beta chain was sequenced within a study of cytomegalovirus exposure and HLA in healthy donors. Study information: One earlier analysis, a look at 150 million to 200 million T cells, found some 100 million unique TCR beta sequences. Study-level points and caveats: The authors listed 150 or so TCR beta chains as cytomegalovirus-associated. As confirmed in vitro, a few CMV-associated chains were specific for CMV antigens.

The CDR3 loop spans 12 amino acids. Germline loops: CDR1 SGHRS, CDR2 YFSETQ. The V end lost 2 bases, the J end lost 1 base, and 3 bases lay between the germline ends. Regarding this clone: Its antigen is not known.

Vbeta (60) and Jbeta (13) primers were used in the PCR. The data were produced by immunoSEQ multiplex PCR, yet TCRdb's version contains in-frame clones alone and is incomplete. This repertoire shows roughly 110,000 clones, 70% found once; its top ten account for just over 8.5%. V and J are TRBV5-1 and TRBJ1-1; D is ambiguous. Sequencing was carried out using PBMCs. This receptor was taken from a man aged 25 to 40 in good health and CMV-seropositive. The CDR3 sequence: CASSFKNTEAFF. In DNA form, the CDR3 reads TGCGCCAGCAGCTTTAAGAACACTGAAGCTTTCTTT.